This TCR beta chain was recovered during a study of blood T cell repertoires in COVID-19. Turning to the study itself: Acute and convalescent COVID-19 samples came from the United States, Italy and Spain. Sample material is recorded as cDNA or gDNA derived from T cells, B-cell-depleted T cells, or PBMCs.

Authors' data handling: Amplification from reference gene primers served as the basis for estimated nucleated cell counts. Clones were sequenced by immunoSEQ multiplex PCR, and TCRdb holds only the in-frame ones, with some missing. That table furnishes V, J and clone size, whereas the DNA furnished D and trimming. The repertoire holds 270,000 or so clones, with over 75% as singletons. The J segment lost 2 bases and the V segment lost 3 bases, leaving 8 bases of the junction unmatched. The CDR3 is made up of 16 amino acids. Germline V gene sequence: CDR1 SGHRS, CDR2 YFSETQ. Sequencing input: peripheral blood. The V call is TRBV5-1, the J call TRBJ2-1; the match to TRBD2 covers 7 bases. This TCR was recovered from a human donor in a cohort sampled during active COVID-19. The CDR3 here is CASSSLPSGTYNEQFF. CDR3 nucleotides: TGCGCCAGCAGCTCCTTACCTAGCGGAACCTACAATGAGCAGTTCTTC.